This T cell receptor beta chain was recorded in a study of blood T cell repertoires in COVID-19. Overall study: Samples came from the United States, Italy and Spain, spanning acute and convalescent COVID-19. PBMCs, B-cell-depleted T cells, or T cells were the source of the cDNA or gDNA that made up the material.

Per the original methods: Amplified reference gene primers provided the basis for estimating nucleated cell counts. The data were produced by immunoSEQ multiplex PCR, yet TCRdb's version contains in-frame clones alone and is incomplete. V and J calls and clone size are those listed in that table; D and trimming were worked out from the DNA. The data hold under 200,000 clones, with 85% observed a single time. This TCR was recovered from a man aged 60 to 69 with COVID-19, enrolled during active disease. Material for sequencing was peripheral blood.

The CDR3 nucleotides are TGCGCCAGCACCCTGACAGGGAATGGATTAGATACGCAGTATTTT. It translates to CASTLTGNGLDTQYF. The V call is TRBV4-1, the J call TRBJ2-3; TRBD1 matches at 7 bases. Losses at the gene ends were 7 bases for V and 5 bases for J; bases not matched to a gene: 12. The CDR3 length is 15 residues. The germline CDR1 and CDR2 sequences are MGHRA and YSYEKL.